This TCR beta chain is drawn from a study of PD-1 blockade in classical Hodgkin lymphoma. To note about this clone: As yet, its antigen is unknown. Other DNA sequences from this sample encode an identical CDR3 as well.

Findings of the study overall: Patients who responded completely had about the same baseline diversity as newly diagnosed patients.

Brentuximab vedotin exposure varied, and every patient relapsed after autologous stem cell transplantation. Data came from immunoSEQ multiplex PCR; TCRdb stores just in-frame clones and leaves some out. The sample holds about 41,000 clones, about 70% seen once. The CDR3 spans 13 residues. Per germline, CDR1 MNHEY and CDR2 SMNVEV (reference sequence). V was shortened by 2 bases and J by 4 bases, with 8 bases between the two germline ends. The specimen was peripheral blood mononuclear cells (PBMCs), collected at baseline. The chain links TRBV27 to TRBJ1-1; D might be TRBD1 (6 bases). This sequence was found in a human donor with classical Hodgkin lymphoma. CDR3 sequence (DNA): TGTGCCAGCAGTTTAAGAGGGGGCACTGAAGCTTTCTTT. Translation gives CASSLRGGTEAFF.